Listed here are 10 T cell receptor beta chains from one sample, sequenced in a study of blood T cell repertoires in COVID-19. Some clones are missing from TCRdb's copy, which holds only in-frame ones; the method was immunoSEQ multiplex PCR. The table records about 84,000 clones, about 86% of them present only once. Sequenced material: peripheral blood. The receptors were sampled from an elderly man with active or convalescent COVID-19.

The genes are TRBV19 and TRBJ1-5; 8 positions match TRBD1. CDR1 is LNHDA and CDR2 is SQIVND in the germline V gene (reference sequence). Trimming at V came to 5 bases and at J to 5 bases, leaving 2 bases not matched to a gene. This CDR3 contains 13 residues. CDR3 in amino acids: CASSEQGDQPQHF. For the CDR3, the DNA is TGTGCCAGTAGTGAACAGGGGGATCAGCCCCAGCATTTT. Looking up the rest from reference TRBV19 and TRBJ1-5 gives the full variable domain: DGGITQSPKYLFRKEGQNVTLSCEQNLNHDAMYWYRQDPGQGLRLIYYSQIVNDFQKGDIAEGYSVSREKKESFPLTVTSAQKNPTAFYLCASSEQGDQPQHFGDGTRLSIL.

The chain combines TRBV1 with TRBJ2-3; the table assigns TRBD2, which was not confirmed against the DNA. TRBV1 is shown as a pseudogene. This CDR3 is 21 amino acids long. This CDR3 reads CTSSPTRLAGGPYCSTDTQYF. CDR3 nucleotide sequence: TGCACCAGCAGCCCGACTCGACTAGCGGGGGGGCCTTACTGCTCCACAGATACGCAGTATTTT.

The CDR3 is CASSLRGTSGNPSGTGELFF. The CDR3 region has the DNA TGTGCCAGTAGCTTGAGGGGGACTAGCGGGAATCCCTCGGGCACCGGGGAGCTGTTTTTT. V gene TRBV19 combines with J gene TRBJ2-2; 13 bases line up with TRBD2. CDR1 is LNHDA and CDR2 is SQIVND in the germline V gene (reference sequence). The CDR3 loop spans 20 amino acids. The V and J ends lost 6 bases and 4 bases, in that order; junction bases with no gene match: 17.

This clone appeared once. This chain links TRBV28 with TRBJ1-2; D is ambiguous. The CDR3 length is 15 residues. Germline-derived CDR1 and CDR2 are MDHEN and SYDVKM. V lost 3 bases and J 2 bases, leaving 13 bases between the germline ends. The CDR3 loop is CASSFPAGWNYGYTF. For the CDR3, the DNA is TGTGCCAGCAGTTTTCCGGCAGGTTGGAACTATGGCTACACCTTC.

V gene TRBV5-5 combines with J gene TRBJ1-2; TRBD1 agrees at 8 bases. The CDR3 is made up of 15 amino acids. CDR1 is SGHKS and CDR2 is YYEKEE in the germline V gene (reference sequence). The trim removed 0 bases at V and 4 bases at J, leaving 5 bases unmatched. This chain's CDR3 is CASSLGQGASYGYTF. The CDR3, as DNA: TGTGCCAGCAGCTTGGGCCAGGGGGCTTCCTATGGCTACACCTTC.

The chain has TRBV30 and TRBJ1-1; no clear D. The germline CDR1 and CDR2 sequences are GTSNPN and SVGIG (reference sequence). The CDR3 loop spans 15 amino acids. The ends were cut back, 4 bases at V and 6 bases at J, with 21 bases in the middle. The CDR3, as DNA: TGTGCCTGGAATACTCAAATAAGCGGATTCTCTGAAGCTTTCTTT. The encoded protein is CAWNTQISGFSEAFF.

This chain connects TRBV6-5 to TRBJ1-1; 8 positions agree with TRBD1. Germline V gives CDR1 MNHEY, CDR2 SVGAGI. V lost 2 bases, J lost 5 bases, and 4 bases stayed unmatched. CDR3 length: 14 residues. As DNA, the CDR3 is TGTGCCAGCAGTTACACCAGGGGGCTGACTGAAGCTTTCTTT. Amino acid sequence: CASSYTRGLTEAFF.

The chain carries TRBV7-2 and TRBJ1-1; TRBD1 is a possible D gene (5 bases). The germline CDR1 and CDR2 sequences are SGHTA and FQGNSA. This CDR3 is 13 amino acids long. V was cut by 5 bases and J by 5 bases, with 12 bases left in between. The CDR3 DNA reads TGTGCCAGCAGCCTGACGGGGGGTACTGAAGCTTTCTTT. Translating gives CASSLTGGTEAFF.

CDR3 residues: CATSRTGGDQPQHF. The CDR3, as DNA: TGTGCCACCAGCAGAACAGGGGGGGATCAGCCCCAGCATTTT. The chain is built from TRBV15 and TRBJ1-5, with 8 bases identical to TRBD1. The CDR3 is 14 amino acids. Germline V gene sequence: CDR1 LNHNV, CDR2 YYDKDF (reference sequence). Unmatched junction bases numbered 2, after V lost 2 bases and J lost 5 bases.

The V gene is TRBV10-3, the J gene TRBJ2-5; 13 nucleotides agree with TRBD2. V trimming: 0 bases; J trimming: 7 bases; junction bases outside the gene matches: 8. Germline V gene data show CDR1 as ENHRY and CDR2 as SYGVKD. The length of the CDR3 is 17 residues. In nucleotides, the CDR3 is TGTGCCATCAGTGAGTCCCCACTAGCGGGGGGGCTTGGGACCCAGTACTTC. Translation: CAISESPLAGGLGTQYF.